This T cell receptor beta chain was sequenced in a study of blood T cell repertoires in COVID-19 (dated by TCRdb to 2018 to 2020). About the investigation overall: Samples from collaborators originated in the United States, Italy and Spain and spanned both the acute and convalescent phases of COVID-19. The material from the prospective study consisted of cDNA or gDNA derived from T cells, B-cell-depleted T cells, or PBMCs. Subjects who had been exposed to COVID-19, were actively infected with it, or had recovered from it provided the deeply sampled blood TCRbeta repertoires that made up the dataset. The repertoires were released in a freely available public database intended as a resource for research on the immune response to SARS-CoV-2. Samples were obtained from the ongoing ImmuneRACE study (first 160 participants) and from 1,254 subjects provided by 6 global collaborators. The sample metadata nearly always contained a de-identified subject ID, COVID-19 status, age in years and sex. Where HLA class I and class II types were available, the types were taken from metadata supplied by the sample provider, not from assay-based typing.

General conclusions and limits of the study: Clinical and demographic metadata were provided uncurated, with the amount varying by source and participant.

At one collaborating source in Seattle, patients were enrolled during active infection and were followed longitudinally through the course of disease. Collaborating institutions collected whole blood in K2EDTA tubes following their own protocols. For TCRbeta analysis, collaborators shipped samples in one of three forms: frozen whole blood, isolated PBMCs, or DNA extracted from either of those sample types. V has 4 bases trimmed and J has 6 bases trimmed; junction bases matching no gene number 9. The CDR3 numbers 16 residues from cysteine through phenylalanine. Of the read, only the CDR3 DNA is kept; its 48 bases are in frame from base 1. According to the germline V gene (reference sequence), CDR1 reads PRHDT and CDR2 reads FYEKMQ. TCRbeta CDR3 regions were amplified from genomic DNA by means of the immunoSEQ Assay, a bias-controlled multiplex PCR. For the original study's pipeline: The number of nucleated cells in each sample was estimated from the amplification of reference gene primers within the assay. To quantify the absolute abundance of each unique TCRbeta CDR3 rearrangement, sequence reads were collapsed and filtered. For each sample, productive Simpson clonality was calculated as the square root of Simpson's diversity index over productive rearrangements. TCRdb carries this immuneACCESS record with in-frame sequences only. Its versions omit some clonotypes, under half of them owing to an unresolved V gene in the studies checked, with the rest unexplained. V, J and clone size reflect that table, while D and trimming were determined from the DNA. The sample contains approximately 530,000 clones, about 89% of them found a single time. The biggest ten clones account for about 8.2% of the sample.

About this clone: Its specific antigen is unknown. The input lacks base qualities; no much larger clone sits a single base away.

The sequenced material came from peripheral blood. The rearranged segments are TRBV13 and TRBJ1-6; a stretch of 7 junction bases matches TRBD1. The receptor was derived from a woman between 50 and 59 years old with COVID-19, enrolled during active disease. In nucleotides, the sequence is TGTGCCAGCAGCTCCTCGTCAGGGGGTGTTAATTCACCCCTCCACTTT. It encodes CASSSSSGGVNSPLHF.